These T cell receptor beta chains were read from a single sample in a study of beta chain features in type 1 diabetes. Measured with immunoSEQ multiplex PCR; TCRdb has only the in-frame clones, and not every one. The sample includes 300,000 to 400,000 clones, over 9.5% of them seen just once. The material sequenced was naive CD4+ T cells from blood. The receptors here all came from a man aged 18 to 35 in good health. The CDR3 runs from the conserved cysteine through the conserved F or W. The D gene is left open where the match is weak. Clone size is stated in some rows and not others, as once, few, many or a class when expanded.

abundance,v_gene,d_gene,j_gene,len,CDR3aa,CDR3nt
NA,TRBV7-8,NA,TRBJ2-4,13,CASSFRTVNIQYF,TGTGCCAGCAGTTTTAGGACTGTAAACATTCAGTACTTC
NA,TRBV18,TRBD1,TRBJ2-5,14,CASSAGTGQETQYF,TGTGCCAGCTCAGCGGGGACAGGACAAGAGACCCAGTACTTC
NA,TRBV5-6,TRBD2,TRBJ2-7,13,CASSSGLAVEQYF,TGTGCCAGCAGCTCAGGACTAGCGGTCGAGCAGTACTTC
NA,TRBV7-9,NA,TRBJ1-2,14,CASSIWGVNYGYTF,TGTGCCAGCAGCATTTGGGGGGTGAACTATGGCTACACCTTC
NA,TRBV7-8,NA,TRBJ2-7,14,CASSLVGGDNEQYF,TGTGCCAGCAGCTTAGTGGGGGGGGACAACGAGCAGTACTTC
NA,TRBV9,NA,TRBJ1-6,17,CASSPRGGRAGNSPLHF,TGTGCCAGCAGCCCTCGGGGTGGAAGGGCGGGTAATTCACCCCTCCACTTT
few,TRBV15,NA,TRBJ1-1,16,CATSREGGKSNTEAFF,TGTGCCACCAGCAGAGAAGGAGGGAAATCGAACACTGAAGCTTTCTTT
few,TRBV9,TRBD2,TRBJ2-2,17,CASSWGGFQGNTGELFF,TGTGCCAGCAGCTGGGGGGGGTTCCAGGGTAACACCGGGGAGCTGTTTTTT
few,TRBV7-2,TRBD2,TRBJ2-1,18,CASTHRNSGRYSYNEQFF,TGTGCCAGCACCCATCGGAATAGCGGGAGGTACTCCTACAATGAGCAGTTCTTC
few,TRBV10-3,NA,TRBJ1-2,15,CAISEGQQTLYGYTF,TGTGCCATCAGTGAGGGACAGCAAACCCTCTATGGCTACACCTTC
few,TRBV18,NA,TRBJ2-1,15,CASSPPTGSYNEQFF,TGTGCCAGCTCACCACCCACAGGGTCCTACAATGAGCAGTTCTTC
few,TRBV25-1,TRBD1,TRBJ1-5,13,CASSGQGSQPQHF,TGTGCCAGCAGTGGACAGGGAAGTCAGCCCCAGCATTTT
NA,TRBV29-1,NA,TRBJ1-1,14,CSVYTGTLNTEAFF,TGCAGCGTCTACACCGGGACACTGAACACTGAAGCTTTCTTT
NA,TRBV19,TRBD1,TRBJ1-5,15,CASGDRARGNQPQHF,TGTGCCAGTGGAGACAGGGCCCGGGGCAATCAGCCCCAGCATTTT
once,TRBV5-4,NA,TRBJ1-5,14,CASSLGLGNQPQHF,TGTGCCAGCAGCTTGGGGTTAGGCAATCAGCCCCAGCATTTT
NA,TRBV5-4,TRBD2,TRBJ2-3,17,CASSFKLAGGTTDTQYF,TGTGCCAGCAGCTTTAAATTAGCGGGGGGGACCACAGATACGCAGTATTTT
few,TRBV5-8,TRBD2,TRBJ2-1,18,CASSLAGTSGGAYNEQFF,TGTGCCAGCAGCTTGGCCGGGACTAGCGGGGGGGCTTACAATGAGCAGTTCTTC
NA,TRBV7-2,TRBD2,TRBJ2-3,17,CASSLGLAGISTDTQYF,TGTGCCAGCAGCTTAGGACTAGCGGGGATAAGCACAGATACGCAGTATTTT
NA,TRBV7-7,TRBD2,TRBJ2-5,19,CASSLALKGTSGLQETQYF,TGTGCTAGCAGCTTAGCGCTAAAGGGGACTAGCGGGCTCCAAGAGACCCAGTACTTC
few,TRBV30,NA,TRBJ2-7,12,CAWMDIPYEQYF,TGTGCCTGGATGGACATCCCCTACGAGCAGTACTTC
NA,TRBV20-1,NA,TRBJ1-2,10,CSATGGGYTF,TGCAGTGCTACCGGGGGTGGCTACACCTTC
NA,TRBV28,NA,TRBJ1-5,16,CASSLMRVVKNQPQHF,TGTGCCAGCAGTTTAATGAGGGTGGTAAAGAATCAGCCCCAGCATTTT
NA,TRBV7-2,NA,TRBJ2-2,15,CASSPGHMNTGELFF,TGTGCCAGCAGCCCCGGACATATGAACACCGGGGAGCTGTTTTTT
few,TRBV18,TRBD1,TRBJ2-5,13,CASSRDRQETQYF,TGTGCCAGCTCACGGGACAGGCAAGAGACCCAGTACTTC
few,TRBV4-3,TRBD2,TRBJ2-3,16,CASSPRLAGGTDTQYF,TGCGCCAGCAGCCCCCGACTAGCTGGAGGCACAGATACGCAGTATTTT
NA,TRBV6-5,NA,TRBJ1-2,14,CASSYGQGRAGYTF,TGTGCCAGCAGTTATGGGCAGGGTCGGGCTGGCTACACCTTC
NA,TRBV28,TRBD2,TRBJ2-1,13,CASRLAGANEQFF,TGTGCCAGCAGACTAGCGGGGGCCAATGAGCAGTTCTTC
few,TRBV29-1,TRBD1,TRBJ2-3,15,CSVLGTGGGTDTQYF,TGCAGCGTCCTCGGGACAGGGGGAGGCACAGATACGCAGTATTTT
few,TRBV20-1,NA,TRBJ2-1,10,CSAPYNEQFF,TGCAGTGCTCCTTACAATGAGCAGTTCTTC
few,TRBV7-9,NA,TRBJ2-2,14,CASTRGGVTGELFF,TGTGCCAGCACCAGGGGTGGAGTCACCGGGGAGCTGTTTTTT
NA,TRBV9,NA,TRBJ2-3,17,CASTPGSGGWGTDTQYF,TGTGCCAGCACCCCCGGGTCCGGAGGTTGGGGCACAGATACGCAGTATTTT
few,TRBV2,TRBD1,TRBJ2-5,13,CASSGQGQETQYF,TGTGCCAGCAGTGGACAGGGACAAGAGACCCAGTACTTC
NA,TRBV4-3,TRBD2,TRBJ2-7,16,CASSQDSVRGVYEQYF,TGCGCCAGCAGCCAAGATTCTGTCCGGGGGGTCTACGAGCAGTACTTC
few,TRBV11-3,NA,TRBJ2-4,12,CASSLDWGRQYF,TGTGCCAGCAGCTTAGATTGGGGGCGACAGTACTTC
few,TRBV10-3,TRBD1,TRBJ1-2,14,CAITPQGANYGYTF,TGTGCCATCACCCCCCAGGGGGCGAACTATGGCTACACCTTC
few,TRBV28,TRBD2,TRBJ2-5,16,CASSLPPSGRQETQYF,TGTGCCAGCAGTTTACCCCCCAGCGGGAGGCAAGAGACCCAGTACTTC
few,TRBV7-2,TRBD1,TRBJ2-7,14,CASRIDRGPGEQYF,TGTGCCAGCAGGATAGACAGGGGGCCCGGCGAGCAGTACTTC
NA,TRBV30,TRBD2,TRBJ2-2,15,CAWRRGLALAGELFF,TGTGCCTGGAGGCGGGGACTAGCTTTGGCCGGGGAGCTGTTTTTT
NA,TRBV30,NA,TRBJ1-1,12,CAWRGQGLGAFF,TGTGCCTGGAGAGGGCAGGGCCTTGGGGCTTTCTTT
NA,TRBV15,NA,TRBJ1-1,15,CATSRGPALNTEAFF,TGTGCCACCAGCAGAGGTCCAGCGCTGAACACTGAAGCTTTCTTT
NA,TRBV14,TRBD2,TRBJ2-1,20,CASSQGSGLAGVPSYNEQFF,TGTGCCAGCAGCCAAGGCTCGGGACTAGCGGGAGTGCCCTCCTACAATGAGCAGTTCTTC
few,TRBV11-3,TRBD1,TRBJ2-2,15,CASSEDRGRSGELFF,TGTGCCAGCAGCGAGGACAGGGGGCGATCCGGGGAGCTGTTTTTT
few,TRBV7-9,NA,TRBJ2-1,15,CASSLELAEHNEQFF,TGTGCCAGCAGCTTAGAATTAGCGGAACACAATGAGCAGTTCTTC
few,TRBV7-7,TRBD1,TRBJ2-7,14,CASSSGQGVHEQYF,TGTGCTAGCAGCTCCGGACAGGGGGTCCACGAGCAGTACTTC
NA,TRBV5-4,NA,TRBJ2-7,13,CASSLDRAHEQYF,TGTGCCAGCAGCTTGGACAGGGCCCACGAGCAGTACTTC
NA,TRBV20-1,NA,TRBJ1-2,11,CSARGGYGYTF,TGCAGTGCTCGGGGGGGGTATGGCTACACCTTC
NA,TRBV30,NA,TRBJ2-7,15,CAWSVPRGLTYEQYF,TGTGCCTGGAGTGTACCGCGGGGGCTAACCTACGAGCAGTACTTC
few,TRBV6-6,NA,TRBJ1-2,14,CASSYSITAYGYTF,TGTGCCAGCAGTTACTCGATAACAGCCTATGGCTACACCTTC